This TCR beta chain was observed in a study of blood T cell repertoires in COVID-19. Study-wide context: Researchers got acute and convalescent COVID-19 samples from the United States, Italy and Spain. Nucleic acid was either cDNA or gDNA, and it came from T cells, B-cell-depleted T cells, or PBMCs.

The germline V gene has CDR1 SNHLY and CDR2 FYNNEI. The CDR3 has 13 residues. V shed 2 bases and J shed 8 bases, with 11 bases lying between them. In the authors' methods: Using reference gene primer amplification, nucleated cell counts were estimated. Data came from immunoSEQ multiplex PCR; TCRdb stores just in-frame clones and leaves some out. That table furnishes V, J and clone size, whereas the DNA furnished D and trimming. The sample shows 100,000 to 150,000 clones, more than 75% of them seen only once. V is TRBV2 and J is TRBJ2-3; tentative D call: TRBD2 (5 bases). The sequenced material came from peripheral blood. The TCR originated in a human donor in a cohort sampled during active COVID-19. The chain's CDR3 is CASSEYGSGTQYF. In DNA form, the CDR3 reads TGTGCCAGCAGTGAATATGGGAGTGGTACGCAGTATTTT.